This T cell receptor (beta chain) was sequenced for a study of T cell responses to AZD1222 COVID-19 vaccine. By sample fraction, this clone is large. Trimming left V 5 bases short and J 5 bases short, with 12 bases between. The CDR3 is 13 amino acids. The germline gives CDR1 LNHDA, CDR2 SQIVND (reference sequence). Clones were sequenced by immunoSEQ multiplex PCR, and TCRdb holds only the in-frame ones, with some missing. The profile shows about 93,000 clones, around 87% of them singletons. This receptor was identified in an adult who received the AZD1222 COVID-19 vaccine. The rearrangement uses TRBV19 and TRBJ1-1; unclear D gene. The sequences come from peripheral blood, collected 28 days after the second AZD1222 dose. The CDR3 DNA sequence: TGTGCCAGTAGTTTAGTTCCTTCGACTGAAGCTTTCTTT. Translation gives CASSLVPSTEAFF.